These T cell receptor beta chains were read from a single sample in a study of T cells after posttransplantation cyclophosphamide. Only in-frame clones appear in the TCRdb table, and some are missing; sequencing was by immunoSEQ multiplex PCR. This repertoire lists 38,000 or so clones without singletons; 2.5% sits in the top ten. Material for sequencing was PBMCs. The source is a man aged 50 or older in good health, CMV-negative, and a related stem cell transplant donor. Each CDR3 is given with its conserved first and last residue. A D gene is named only where the DNA matches it firmly. Only some rows state a clone size, as once, few, many or a class for expanded clones.

D gene	clone size	V gene	J gene	CDR3 DNA	CDR3 protein
TRBD1	many	TRBV6-1	TRBJ1-6	TGTGCCAGCAGTGAACAGGACAGGGGGAATTCACCCCTCCACTTT	CASSEQDRGNSPLHF
TRBD1	many	TRBV7-9	TRBJ1-1	TGTGCCACCGAGACAGGGGGCAAGGCTGAAGCTTTCTTT	CATETGGKAEAFF
-	many	TRBV4-3	TRBJ2-3	TGCGCCAGCAGCCAGGGTAGGGGGGATACGCAGTATTTT	CASSQGRGDTQYF
TRBD1	many	TRBV4-1	TRBJ2-7	TGCGCCAGCAGCCGGGACAGGGGCCTGACCCGCGAGCAGTACTTC	CASSRDRGLTREQYF
-	-	TRBV7-6	TRBJ1-2	TGTGCCAGCAGCCCAGGCCTACAGAGCGGGCTTGGCTACACCTTC	CASSPGLQSGLGYTF
TRBD1	many	TRBV5-1	TRBJ2-2	TGCGCCAGCAGCCGGGACGGGACAGGGGTCCCCGGGGAGCTGTTTTTT	CASSRDGTGVPGELFF
TRBD2	many	TRBV5-4	TRBJ2-1	TGTGCCAGCAGCTTGGGACTGACTAGCGGGGGGGCTTATGAGCAGTTCTTC	CASSLGLTSGGAYEQFF
TRBD2	many	TRBV5-8	TRBJ2-1	TGTGCCAGCAGCTTGAACTTAGCGGGAGGGCCTTTTTCCTACAATGAGCAGTTCTTC	CASSLNLAGGPFSYNEQFF
TRBD1	many	TRBV9	TRBJ1-2	TGTGCCAGCAGCACCCGGACAGGGGGCATTGGCTACACCTTC	CASSTRTGGIGYTF
-	many	TRBV18	TRBJ1-1	TGTGCCAGCTCACCGTTACAGGGGAACACTGAAGCTTTCTTT	CASSPLQGNTEAFF
-	many	TRBV7-9	TRBJ1-2	TGTGCCAGCAGTCCCGCGGGCTACACCTTC	CASSPAGYTF
TRBD1	many	TRBV19	TRBJ2-1	TGTGCCAGCCGACAGGGGCCCGCCCAGGGGTACAATGAGCAGTTCTTC	CASRQGPAQGYNEQFF
-	many	TRBV6-6	TRBJ2-7	TGTGCCACCTTCCCTTCGACAGGCGGGTTAGGAGAGCAGTACTTC	CATFPSTGGLGEQYF
-	few	TRBV9	TRBJ1-6	TGTGCCAGCAGCGTAGGACTACAGGGCCCAGTAAATAATTCACCCCTCCACTTT	CASSVGLQGPVNNSPLHF
TRBD1	few	TRBV10-1	TRBJ2-7	TGCGCCAGCAGTCCCGGGACAGGGGTTTCTTACGAGCGGTACTTC	CASSPGTGVSYERYF
TRBD1	many	TRBV19	TRBJ2-1	TGTGCCAGTAGTATAGGCAGGGGGAATGAGCAGTTCTTC	CASSIGRGNEQFF
-	many	TRBV27	TRBJ2-1	TGTGCCAGCAGTGTTGCGGCGGGCGGCTACAATGAGCAGTTCTTC	CASSVAAGGYNEQFF
-	few	TRBV6-5	TRBJ2-7	TGTGCCAGCAGTCCCCTACAGATACTCTTCTACGAGCAGTACTTC	CASSPLQILFYEQYF
-	many	TRBV18	TRBJ1-6	TGTGCCAGCTCACCTTCCGGACTAGGCTCCTATAATTCACCCCTCCACTTT	CASSPSGLGSYNSPLHF
TRBD1	few	TRBV18	TRBJ1-2	TGTGCCAGCACAGGGGGTGCCAACTATGGCTACACCTTC	CASTGGANYGYTF
-	many	TRBV14	TRBJ1-6	TGTGCCAGCAGCCAAGATCTTTCCTGGGCAGGGCTAAGCTCCTATAATTCACCCCTCCACTTT	CASSQDLSWAGLSSYNSPLHF
TRBD2	many	TRBV7-9	TRBJ2-1	TGTGCCAGCAGCCCCGGCGGGGGGGGCCCCAACTACAATGAGCAGTTCTTC	CASSPGGGGPNYNEQFF
TRBD1	many	TRBV18	TRBJ1-1	TGTGCCAGCTCACTACATAGGGACAGCAACACTGAAGCTTTCTTT	CASSLHRDSNTEAFF
TRBD1	many	TRBV5-1	TRBJ1-2	TGCGCCAGCAGTCCCGGGACAGTGTTTGGTGGCTACACCTTC	CASSPGTVFGGYTF
TRBD2	many	TRBV5-1	TRBJ2-1	TGCGCCAGCAGCCCCACTAGCGGGAGTTACAATGAGCAGTTCTTC	CASSPTSGSYNEQFF
TRBD1	few	TRBV7-2	TRBJ1-2	TGTGCCAGCAGCCCAACAGGGGGCTATGGCTACACCTTC	CASSPTGGYGYTF